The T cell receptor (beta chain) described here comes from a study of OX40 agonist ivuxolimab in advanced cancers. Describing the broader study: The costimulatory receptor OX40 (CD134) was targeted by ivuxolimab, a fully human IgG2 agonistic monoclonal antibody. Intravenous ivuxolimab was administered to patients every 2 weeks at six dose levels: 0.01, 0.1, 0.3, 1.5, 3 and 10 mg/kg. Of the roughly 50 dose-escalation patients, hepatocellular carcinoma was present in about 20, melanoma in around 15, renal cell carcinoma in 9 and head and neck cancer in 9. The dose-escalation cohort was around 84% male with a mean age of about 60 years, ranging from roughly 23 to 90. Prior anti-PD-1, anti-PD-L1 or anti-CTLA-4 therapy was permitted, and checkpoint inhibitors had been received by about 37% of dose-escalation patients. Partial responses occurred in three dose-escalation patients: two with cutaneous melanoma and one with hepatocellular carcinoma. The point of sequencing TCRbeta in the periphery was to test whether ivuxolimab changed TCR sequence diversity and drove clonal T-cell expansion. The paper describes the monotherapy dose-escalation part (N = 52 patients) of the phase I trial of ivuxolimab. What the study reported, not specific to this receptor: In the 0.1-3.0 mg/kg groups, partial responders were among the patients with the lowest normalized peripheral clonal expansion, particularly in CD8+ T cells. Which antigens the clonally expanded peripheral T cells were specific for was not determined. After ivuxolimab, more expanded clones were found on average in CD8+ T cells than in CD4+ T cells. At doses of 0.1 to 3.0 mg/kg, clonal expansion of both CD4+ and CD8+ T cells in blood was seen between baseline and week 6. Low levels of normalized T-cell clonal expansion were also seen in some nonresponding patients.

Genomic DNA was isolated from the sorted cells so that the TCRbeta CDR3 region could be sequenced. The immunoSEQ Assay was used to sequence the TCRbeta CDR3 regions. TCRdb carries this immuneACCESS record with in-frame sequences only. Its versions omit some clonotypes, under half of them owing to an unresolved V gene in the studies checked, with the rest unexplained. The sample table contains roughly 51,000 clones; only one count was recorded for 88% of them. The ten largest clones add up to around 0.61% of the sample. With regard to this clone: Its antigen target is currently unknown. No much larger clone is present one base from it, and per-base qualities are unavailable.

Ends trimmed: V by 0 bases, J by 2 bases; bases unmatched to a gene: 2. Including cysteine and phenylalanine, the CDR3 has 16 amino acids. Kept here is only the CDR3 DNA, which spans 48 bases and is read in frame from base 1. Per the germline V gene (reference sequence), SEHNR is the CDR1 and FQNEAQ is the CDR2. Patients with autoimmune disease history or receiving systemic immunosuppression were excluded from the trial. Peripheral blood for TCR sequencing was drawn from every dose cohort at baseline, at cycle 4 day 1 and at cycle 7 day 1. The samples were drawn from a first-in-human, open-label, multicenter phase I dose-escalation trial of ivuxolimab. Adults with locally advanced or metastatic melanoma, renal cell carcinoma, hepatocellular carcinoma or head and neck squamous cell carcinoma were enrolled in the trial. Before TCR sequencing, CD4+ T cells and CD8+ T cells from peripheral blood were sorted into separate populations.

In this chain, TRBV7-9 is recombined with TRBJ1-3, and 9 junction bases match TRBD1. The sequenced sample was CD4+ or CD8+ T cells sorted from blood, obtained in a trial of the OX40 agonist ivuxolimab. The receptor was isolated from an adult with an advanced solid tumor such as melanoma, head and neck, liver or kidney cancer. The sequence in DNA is TGTGCCAGCAGCTTAGCCGGGACAGGGCCTGGAAACACCATATATTTT. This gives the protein CASSLAGTGPGNTIYF.